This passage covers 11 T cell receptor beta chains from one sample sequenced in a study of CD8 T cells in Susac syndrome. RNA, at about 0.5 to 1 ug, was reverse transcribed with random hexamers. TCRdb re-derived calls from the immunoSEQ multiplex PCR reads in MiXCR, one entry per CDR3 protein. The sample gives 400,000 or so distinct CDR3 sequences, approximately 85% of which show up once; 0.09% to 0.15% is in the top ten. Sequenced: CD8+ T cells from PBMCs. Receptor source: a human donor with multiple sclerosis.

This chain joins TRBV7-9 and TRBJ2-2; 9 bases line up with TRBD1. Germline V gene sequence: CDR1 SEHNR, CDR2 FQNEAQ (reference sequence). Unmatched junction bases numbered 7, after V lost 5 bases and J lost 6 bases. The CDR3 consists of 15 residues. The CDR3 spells CASSPRDRDPGELFF. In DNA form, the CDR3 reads TGTGCCAGCAGCCCCCGGGACAGGGACCCCGGGGAGCTGTTTTTT.

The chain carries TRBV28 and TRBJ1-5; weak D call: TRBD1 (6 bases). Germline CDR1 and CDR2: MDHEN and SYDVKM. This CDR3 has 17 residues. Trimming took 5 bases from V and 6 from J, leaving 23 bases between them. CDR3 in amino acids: CASSPRQVPPTIQPQHF. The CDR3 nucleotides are TGTGCCAGCAGTCCGAGACAGGTCCCTCCTACAATTCAGCCCCAGCATTTT. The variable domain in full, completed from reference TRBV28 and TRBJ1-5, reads DVKVTQSSRYLVKRTGEKVFLECVQDMDHENMFWYRQDPGLGLRLIYFSYDVKMKEKGDIPEGYSVSREKKERFSLILESASTNQTSMYLCASSPRQVPPTIQPQHFGDGTRLSIL.

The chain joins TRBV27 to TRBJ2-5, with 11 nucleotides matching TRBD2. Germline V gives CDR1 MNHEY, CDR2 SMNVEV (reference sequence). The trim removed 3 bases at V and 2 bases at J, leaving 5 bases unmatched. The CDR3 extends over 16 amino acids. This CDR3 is CASSLVAGGSQETQYF. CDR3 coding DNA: TGTGCCAGCAGTTTGGTAGCGGGAGGGTCTCAAGAGACCCAGTACTTC.

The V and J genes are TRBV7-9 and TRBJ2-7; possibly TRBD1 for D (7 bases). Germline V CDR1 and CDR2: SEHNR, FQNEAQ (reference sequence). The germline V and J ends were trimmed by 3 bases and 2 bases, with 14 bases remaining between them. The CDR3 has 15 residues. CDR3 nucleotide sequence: TGTGCCAGCAGCTTTTCGGGGGACAGTACCTACGAGCAGTACTTC. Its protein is CASSFSGDSTYEQYF.

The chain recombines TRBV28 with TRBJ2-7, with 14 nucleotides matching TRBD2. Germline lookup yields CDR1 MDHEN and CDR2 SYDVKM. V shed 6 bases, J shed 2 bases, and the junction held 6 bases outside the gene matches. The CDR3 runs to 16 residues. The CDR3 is CASSAPGLAGAYEQYF. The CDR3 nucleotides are TGTGCCAGCAGCGCACCGGGACTAGCGGGAGCCTACGAGCAGTACTTC.

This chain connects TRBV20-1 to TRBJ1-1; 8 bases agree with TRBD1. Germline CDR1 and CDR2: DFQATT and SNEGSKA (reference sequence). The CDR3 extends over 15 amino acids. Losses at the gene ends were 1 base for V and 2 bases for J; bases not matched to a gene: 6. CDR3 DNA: TGCAGTGCTAGAGTGACAGGGGAGGGTAACACTGAAGCTTTCTTT. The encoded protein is CSARVTGEGNTEAFF.

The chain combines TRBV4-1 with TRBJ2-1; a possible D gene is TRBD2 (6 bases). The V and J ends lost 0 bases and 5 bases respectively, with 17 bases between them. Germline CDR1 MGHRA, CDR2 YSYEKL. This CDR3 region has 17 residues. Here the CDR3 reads CASSQDGRLAYNNEQFF. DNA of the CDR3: TGCGCCAGCAGCCAAGATGGGCGGCTAGCGTACAACAATGAGCAGTTCTTC.

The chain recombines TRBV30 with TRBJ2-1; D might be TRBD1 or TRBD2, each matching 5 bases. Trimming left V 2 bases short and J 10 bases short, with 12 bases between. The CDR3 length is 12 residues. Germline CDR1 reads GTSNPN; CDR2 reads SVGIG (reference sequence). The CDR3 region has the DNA TGTGCCTGGAGTTTGGGACCTTCCGAGCAGTTCTTC. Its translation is CAWSLGPSEQFF.

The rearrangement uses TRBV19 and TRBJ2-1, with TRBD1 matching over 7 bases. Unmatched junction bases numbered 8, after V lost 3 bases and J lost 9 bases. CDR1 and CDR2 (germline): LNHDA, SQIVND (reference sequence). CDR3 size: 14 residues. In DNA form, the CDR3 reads TGTGCCAGTAGTATTCCCCGACAGGGTCTTGAGCAGTTCTTC. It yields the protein CASSIPRQGLEQFF.

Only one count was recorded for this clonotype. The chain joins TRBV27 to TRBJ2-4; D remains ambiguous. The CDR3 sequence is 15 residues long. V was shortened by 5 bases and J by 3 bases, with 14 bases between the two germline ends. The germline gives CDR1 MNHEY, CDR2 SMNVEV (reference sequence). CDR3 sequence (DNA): TGTGCCAGCAGTCCTGGGATGGGGTACAAAAACATTCAGTACTTC. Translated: CASSPGMGYKNIQYF.

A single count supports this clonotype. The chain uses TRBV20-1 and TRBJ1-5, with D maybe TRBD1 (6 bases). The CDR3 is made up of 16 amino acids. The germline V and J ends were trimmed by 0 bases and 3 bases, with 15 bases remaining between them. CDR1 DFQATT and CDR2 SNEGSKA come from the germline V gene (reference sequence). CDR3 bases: TGCAGTGCTAGAGATGTATCGAGGACAGTCAATCAGCCCCAGCATTTT. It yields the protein CSARDVSRTVNQPQHF.